This T cell receptor (beta chain) is from a study of blood T cell repertoires in COVID-19. The wider study: The United States, Italy and Spain supplied acute and convalescent COVID-19 samples.

Authors' processing steps: Amplified reference gene primers provided the basis for estimating nucleated cell counts. Measured with immunoSEQ multiplex PCR; TCRdb has only the in-frame clones, and not every one. The V and J calls and the clone size are those of that table, but D and trimming were determined from the DNA. The sample lists around 270,000 clones; over 80% were seen once. All enrollees were about 18 to 95 years old and from fewer than 25 US areas. Per the germline V gene, CDR1 is SGHAT and CDR2 is FQNNGV. The ends were cut back, 0 bases at V and 2 bases at J, with 13 bases in the middle. The length of the CDR3 is 16 residues.

The rearrangement links TRBV11-2 to TRBJ2-5, with a weak D call TRBD2 (5 bases). This clonotype originated in a woman in her forties who had been exposed to COVID-19. The sample comprised PBMCs or T cells enriched from blood (not recorded which). CDR3 protein: CASSLEPSGDQETQYF. For the CDR3, the DNA is TGTGCCAGCAGCTTAGAACCGTCCGGGGATCAAGAGACCCAGTACTTC.